The clone carrying this T cell receptor (beta chain) was counted a single time. Its antigen is as yet unknown. This sample was included in a study of cytomegalovirus exposure and HLA in healthy donors. Study-wide results and caveats: The availability of immune exposure information extended only to CMV serostatus. TCR beta V- and J-gene trimming was later associated with a missense DCLRE1C variant. In a later analysis, most CMV-associated TCR beta chains appeared HLA-restricted.

PCR involved 60 Vbeta and 13 Jbeta primers. TCRdb's table, derived via immunoSEQ multiplex PCR, lists solely in-frame clones and lacks some. The data hold under 200,000 clones, with approximately 70% observed a single time. The germline V gene encodes CDR1 MGHRA and CDR2 YSYEKL. The CDR3 loop spans 17 amino acids. The V and J ends lost 4 bases and 8 bases, in that order; junction bases with no gene match: 15. The TCR was taken from a young woman in good health and CMV-seronegative. Material: PBMCs. The rearrangement uses TRBV4-1 and TRBJ2-1, with 9 bases identical to TRBD2. The CDR3 spells CASSRPRREGRGDEQFF. In nucleotides, the CDR3 is TGCGCCAGCAGCCGGCCTCGGCGGGAGGGGAGGGGCGATGAGCAGTTCTTC.